Following are 27 T cell receptor beta chains from one sample sequenced in a study of blood T cell repertoires in COVID-19. This table comes from immunoSEQ multiplex PCR, and its TCRdb copy is limited to in-frame clones, with some not included. In the table there are tens of thousands of clones, 84% of which are singletons. The material sequenced was peripheral blood. Source of these receptors: a man in his sixties with acute or convalescent COVID-19.

This chain connects TRBV24-1 to TRBJ1-1; D perhaps matches TRBD1 (6 bases). CDR1 and CDR2 from the germline V gene are KGHDR and SFDVKD. The CDR3 contains 13 residues. V was clipped by 4 bases and J by 7 bases, with 12 bases between them. The CDR3 nucleotides read TGTGCCACCAGTGACGGACAGAACCTTGAAGCTTTCTTT. It codes for CATSDGQNLEAFF.

The rearrangement joins TRBV5-6 to TRBJ2-1; TRBD2 matches at 8 bases. The trim removed 5 bases at V and 4 bases at J, leaving 8 bases unmatched. Germline assignment: CDR1 SGHDT and CDR2 YYEEEE. The CDR3 is 15 amino acids. The CDR3 DNA reads as TGTGCCAGCAGTCGGTCGGGGGGGCCGTACAATGAGCAGTTCTTC. Its translation: CASSRSGGPYNEQFF.

The chain employs TRBV5-1 and TRBJ2-1, with 8 bases aligning to TRBD1. The germline CDR1 and CDR2 sequences are SGHRS and YFSETQ. The CDR3 is 15 amino acids. V shed 4 bases and J 7 bases; nucleotides not matched to a gene: 10. The CDR3 here is CASSLRTGQVNEQFF. The CDR3 DNA is TGCGCCAGCAGCCTCCGGACAGGGCAGGTGAATGAGCAGTTCTTC. The whole variable domain, remainder taken from reference TRBV5-1 and TRBJ2-1, is KAGVTQTPRYLIKTRGQQVTLSCSPISGHRSVSWYQQTPGQGLQFLFEYFSETQRNKGNFPGRFSGRQFSNSRSEMNVSTLELGDSALYLCASSLRTGQVNEQFFGPGTRLTVL.

This chain connects TRBV7-8 to TRBJ1-2, with 7 nucleotides matching TRBD1. The CDR3 is 15 residues long. Trimming took 1 base from V and 3 from J; bases not matched to a gene: 5. CDR1 and CDR2 (germline): SGHVS, FQNEAQ. CDR3 DNA sequence: TGTGCCAGCAGCTTAGTTATGGGGACAGACTATGGCTACACCTTC. It translates to CASSLVMGTDYGYTF.

The rearrangement joins TRBV5-5 to TRBJ1-5; no clear D. V lost 4 bases to trimming and J lost 3 bases, with 11 bases between them. The CDR3 length is 14 residues. Germline V gives CDR1 SGHKS, CDR2 YYEKEE (reference sequence). The CDR3, as DNA: TGTGCCAGCAGCCCGGGTCTGAACAATCAGCCCCAGCATTTT. Translated, it gives CASSPGLNNQPQHF.

The chain has TRBV29-1 and TRBJ2-7; D is uncertain. The germline CDR1 and CDR2 sequences are SQVTM and ANQGSEA. Between the trimmed V and J ends, which lost 5 bases and 7 bases, there was a span of 6 bases. This CDR3 contains 9 residues. CDR3 region: CSVPPEQYF. The CDR3 DNA follows: TGCAGCGTTCCCCCGGAGCAGTACTTC.

This chain connects TRBV2 to TRBJ1-5, with 12 bases aligning to TRBD1. V lost 4 bases and J lost 7; bases outside the gene matches: 5. The CDR3 spans 15 residues. Germline CDR1 SNHLY, CDR2 FYNNEI. In DNA form, the CDR3 reads TGTGCCAGCAGTGCCGGGACAGGGGGCAGACAGCCCCAGCATTTT. It is translated as CASSAGTGGRQPQHF.

The CDR3 coding sequence is TGTGCCAGCAGTTGGTCAGGGGGGAATTCACCCCTCCACTTT. This translates into CASSWSGGNSPLHF. The rearrangement uses TRBV6-5 and TRBJ1-6, with 7 bases identical to TRBD1. Germline V gene lookup returns CDR1 MNHEY and CDR2 SVGAGI. The CDR3 consists of 14 residues. The J segment lost 7 bases and the V segment lost 4 bases, leaving 4 bases of the junction unmatched.

The CDR3 region has the DNA TGCGCCAGCAGCTCGTATGTTCAAGAGACCCAGTACTTC. Amino acids: CASSSYVQETQYF. The chain combines TRBV5-1 with TRBJ2-5; D is uncertain. CDR3 length equals 13 residues. V lost 3 bases to trimming and J lost 2 bases, with 8 bases between them. CDR1 SGHRS and CDR2 YFSETQ come from the germline V gene.

The rearrangement joins TRBV9 to TRBJ2-7, with TRBD2 identical over 11 bases. The V gene end was trimmed by 3 bases and the J gene end by 8 bases; junction bases not matched to a gene: 7. CDR3 length equals 14 residues. Germline V gene data show CDR1 as SGDLS and CDR2 as YYNGEE. The CDR3 bases are TGTGCCAGCAGCGCTGGTAGCGGGGGGGCCAAGCAGTACTTC. It codes for CASSAGSGGAKQYF.

The sample holds a few counts of this clone. Sequence at one end of the junction differs from germline and may be a read error. The J gene is TRBJ2-1, the V gene TRBV11-2, with a tentative D call TRBD2 (5 bases). The germline CDR1 and CDR2 sequences are SGHAT and FQNNGV. CDR3 length equals 12 residues. CDR3 region: CASSFLTREVVF. The CDR3 DNA reads TGTGCCAGCAGCTTCCTAACTAGGGAAGTGGTCTTC.

The J gene is TRBJ2-7, the V gene TRBV10-3; D unresolved. V lost 0 bases and J lost 6, with 18 bases in between. Looked up from germline, CDR1 is ENHRY and CDR2 is SYGVKD. The CDR3 totals 16 residues. CDR3: CAISESRQSPRIEQYF. CDR3 nucleotide sequence: TGTGCCATCAGTGAGTCGAGGCAAAGCCCTCGAATCGAGCAGTACTTC.

The chain links TRBV6-1 to TRBJ1-1; D is possibly TRBD1 (6 bases). Germline lookup yields CDR1 MNHNS and CDR2 SASEGT. The ends were cut back, 2 bases at V and 11 bases at J, with 15 bases in the middle. The CDR3 is made up of 13 amino acids. The chain's CDR3 is CASSEIGGIGAFF. CDR3 DNA: TGTGCCAGCAGTGAAATAGGGGGAATTGGCGCTTTCTTT.

This chain links TRBV9 with TRBJ1-5; the D gene is possibly TRBD1 (6 bases). The germline V gene encodes CDR1 SGDLS and CDR2 YYNGEE. The V and J ends lost 3 bases and 6 bases respectively, with 16 bases between them. The CDR3 has 15 residues. CDR3: CASSGGTGSSQPQHF. The CDR3 coding sequence is TGTGCCAGCAGCGGGGGAACAGGGTCAAGTCAGCCCCAGCATTTT.

The chain couples TRBV2 to TRBJ1-6, with TRBD1 as a possible D gene (5 bases). V lost 6 bases and J 0 bases, leaving 12 bases between the germline ends. This CDR3 contains 16 residues. CDR1 and CDR2 (germline): SNHLY, FYNNEI. The CDR3 region has the DNA TGTGCCAGCAGGGTCGGACAAGGCTCCTATAATTCACCCCTCCACTTT. Encoded protein: CASRVGQGSYNSPLHF.

Details on this clone: A read error may produce the germline difference seen at one junction end. This chain links TRBV3-1 (or the pseudogene TRBV3-2) with TRBJ1-2; D remains ambiguous. Per the germline V gene, CDR1 is LGHDT and CDR2 is YNNKEL (reference sequence). The CDR3 sequence is 12 residues long. CDR3 protein: CASSQGFTPIFF. Written as DNA, the CDR3 is TGTGCCAGCAGCCAAGGGTTCACTCCAATTTTCTTC.

The V call is TRBV27, the J call TRBJ2-1; 9 nucleotides match TRBD2. Germline CDR1 reads MNHEY; CDR2 reads SMNVEV (reference sequence). The CDR3 consists of 16 residues. V was clipped by 6 bases and J by 3 bases; unmatched bases: 9. The DNA of the CDR3 is TGTGCCAGCAGGTCCGGCGGGGGGGCTTTCTACAATGAGCAGTTCTTC. Translating gives CASRSGGGAFYNEQFF.

The chain uses TRBV5-3 and TRBJ2-1; 8 bases line up with TRBD1. TRBV5-3 has ORF status, its function being uncertain. Unmatched junction bases numbered 7, after V lost 4 bases and J lost 1 base. The CDR3 is made up of 16 amino acids. This CDR3 is CARSPQGEKSYNEQFF. The CDR3 bases are TGTGCCAGAAGCCCACAGGGGGAGAAGTCCTACAATGAGCAGTTCTTC.

V usage is TRBV24-1 and J usage is TRBJ2-2; 9 nucleotides line up with TRBD1. Trimming removed 7 bases from V and 3 bases from J; junction bases left unmatched: 5. This CDR3 has 15 residues. CDR1 and CDR2 from the germline V gene are KGHDR and SFDVKD. DNA for the CDR3: TGTGCCACCAGACCTCGACAGGGGGACACCGGGGAGCTGTTTTTT. Protein sequence: CATRPRQGDTGELFF.

CDR3 sequence: CASTSGGAGTGELFF. CDR3 coding DNA: TGTGCCAGCACTAGCGGGGGGGCGGGCACCGGGGAGCTGTTTTTT. This chain uses TRBV9 with TRBJ2-2, with TRBD2 identical over 12 bases. Germline V gene lookup returns CDR1 SGDLS and CDR2 YYNGEE. J lost 4 bases, V lost 6 bases, and 4 bases had no gene match. The CDR3 sequence is 15 residues long.

This chain joins TRBV9 and TRBJ2-4; 10 nucleotides align to TRBD1. The J segment lost 10 bases and the V segment lost 4 bases, leaving 5 bases of the junction unmatched. Germline assignment: CDR1 SGDLS and CDR2 YYNGEE. The CDR3 spans 13 residues. The CDR3 DNA reads TGTGCCAGCAGCTCTTCGGACAGGGGGATTCAGTACTTC. This gives the protein CASSSSDRGIQYF.

The chain has TRBV7-2 and TRBJ1-2, with a possible D match to TRBD1 (5 bases). The ends were cut back, 0 bases at V and 8 bases at J, with 16 bases in the middle. CDR1 and CDR2 from the germline V gene are SGHTA and FQGNSA. This CDR3 spans 15 amino acids. The CDR3 nucleotides read TGTGCCAGCAGCTTAGCGTTAGAACCGGGGGGAGGCTACACCTTC. Protein product: CASSLALEPGGGYTF.

The V and J genes are TRBV12-3 or TRBV12-4 and TRBJ1-6, with D unclear. V lost 5 bases and J lost 7, with 6 bases in between. The CDR3 runs 12 residues. Here the CDR3 reads CASSRRNSPLHF. CDR3 bases: TGTGCCAGCAGTCGTAGAAATTCACCCCTCCACTTT.

The J gene is TRBJ1-5, the V gene TRBV28, with 8 bases identical to TRBD1. The germline gives CDR1 MDHEN, CDR2 SYDVKM. V was clipped by 5 bases and J by 5 bases; unmatched bases: 8. The CDR3 spans 15 residues. Here the CDR3 DNA reads TGTGCCAGCAGTCTTGAGGACAGGGAAGATCAGCCCCAGCATTTT. Its translation: CASSLEDREDQPQHF.

The J gene is TRBJ1-5, the V gene TRBV5-1, with 7 bases aligning to TRBD1. With V trimmed by 4 bases and J by 3 bases, 7 bases remained unmatched. CDR3 length equals 15 residues. Germline V lookup: CDR1 SGHRS, CDR2 YFSETQ. CDR3 in DNA: TGCGCCAGCAGCCCGGAGGGGACAGTCAATCAGCCCCAGCATTTT. This gives the protein CASSPEGTVNQPQHF.

The chain carries TRBV5-1 and TRBJ1-1; perhaps TRBD1 as D (6 bases). CDR1 and CDR2 (germline): SGHRS, YFSETQ. The length of the CDR3 is 14 residues. V was shortened by 0 bases and J by 1 base, with 7 bases between the two germline ends. Here the CDR3 reads CASSLATGNTEAFF. In nucleotides, the CDR3 is TGCGCCAGCAGCTTGGCGACAGGGAACACTGAAGCTTTCTTT.

The CDR3 loop reads CASSLGRNNSPLHF. The CDR3 DNA is TGTGCCAGCAGTCTGGGGAGGAATAATTCACCCCTCCACTTT. V is TRBV6-6 and J is TRBJ1-6; D is unresolved. Germline CDR1 reads MNHNY; CDR2 reads SVGAGI (reference sequence). CDR3 length: 14 residues. Trimming removed 5 bases from V and 5 bases from J, with 10 bases in between.